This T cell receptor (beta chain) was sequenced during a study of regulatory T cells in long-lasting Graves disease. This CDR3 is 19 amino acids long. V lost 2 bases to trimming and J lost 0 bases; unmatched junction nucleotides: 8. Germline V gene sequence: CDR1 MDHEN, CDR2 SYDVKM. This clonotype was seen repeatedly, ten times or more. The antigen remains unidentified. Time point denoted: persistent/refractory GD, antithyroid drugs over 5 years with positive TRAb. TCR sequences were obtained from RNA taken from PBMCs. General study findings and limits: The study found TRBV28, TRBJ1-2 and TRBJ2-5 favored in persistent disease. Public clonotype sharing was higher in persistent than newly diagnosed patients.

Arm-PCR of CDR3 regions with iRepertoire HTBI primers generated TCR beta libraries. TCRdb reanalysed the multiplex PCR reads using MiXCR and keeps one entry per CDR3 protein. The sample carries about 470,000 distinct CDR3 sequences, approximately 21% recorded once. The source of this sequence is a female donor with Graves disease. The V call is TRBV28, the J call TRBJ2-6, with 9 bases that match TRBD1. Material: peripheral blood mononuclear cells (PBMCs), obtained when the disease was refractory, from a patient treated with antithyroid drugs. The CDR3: CASSLRTGDFSSGANVLTF. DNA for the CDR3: TGTGCCAGCAGTTTAAGGACAGGGGATTTTTCCTCTGGGGCCAACGTCCTGACTTTC.